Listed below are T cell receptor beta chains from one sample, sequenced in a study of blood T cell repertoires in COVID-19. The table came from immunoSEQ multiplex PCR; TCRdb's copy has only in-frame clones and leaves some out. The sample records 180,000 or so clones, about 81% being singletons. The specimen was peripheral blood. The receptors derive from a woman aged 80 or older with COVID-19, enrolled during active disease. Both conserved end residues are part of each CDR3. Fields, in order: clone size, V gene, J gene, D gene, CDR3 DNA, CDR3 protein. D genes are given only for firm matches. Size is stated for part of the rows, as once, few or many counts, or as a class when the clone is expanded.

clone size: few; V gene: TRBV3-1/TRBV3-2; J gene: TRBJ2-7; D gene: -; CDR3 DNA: TGTGCCAGCAGCCTTACAGGATCCTACGAGCAGTACTTC; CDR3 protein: CASSLTGSYEQYF
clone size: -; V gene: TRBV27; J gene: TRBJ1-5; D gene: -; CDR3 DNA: TGTGCCAGCAGTTTTATTGGCAATCAGCCCCAGCATTTT; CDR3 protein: CASSFIGNQPQHF
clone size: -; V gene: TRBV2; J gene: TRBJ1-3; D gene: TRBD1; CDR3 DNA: TGTGCCAGCAGAAGACAGGGGGCAGGGGGAAACACCATATATTTT; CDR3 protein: CASRRQGAGGNTIYF
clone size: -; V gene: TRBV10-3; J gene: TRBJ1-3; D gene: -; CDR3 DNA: TGTGCCATCAGTGAGAGTGACAGCTCTGGAAACACCATATATTTT; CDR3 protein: CAISESDSSGNTIYF
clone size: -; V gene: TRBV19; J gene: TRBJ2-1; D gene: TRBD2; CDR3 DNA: TGTGCCAGTAGTCCGGCCCGGACTAGCAGTGAGCAGTTCTTC; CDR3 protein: CASSPARTSSEQFF
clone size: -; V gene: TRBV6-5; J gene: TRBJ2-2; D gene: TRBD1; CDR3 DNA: TGTGCCAGCAGGTCCGGACAGGGCGCCCCTTGGGAGCTGTTTTTT; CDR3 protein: CASRSGQGAPWELFF
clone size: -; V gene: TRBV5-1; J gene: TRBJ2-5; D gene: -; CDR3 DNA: TGCGCCAGCAGCTTGGATGGGGGGGAGACCCAGTACTTC; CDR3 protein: CASSLDGGETQYF
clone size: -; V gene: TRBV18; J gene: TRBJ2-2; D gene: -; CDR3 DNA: TGTGCCAGCTCACCACCTGTCAGGAACACCGGGGAGCTGTTTTTT; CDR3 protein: CASSPPVRNTGELFF
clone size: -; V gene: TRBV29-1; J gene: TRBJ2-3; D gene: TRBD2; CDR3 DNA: TGCAGCGTTGAAGGGGCTAGCGGGAGAATAGATACGCAGTATTTT; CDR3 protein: CSVEGASGRIDTQYF
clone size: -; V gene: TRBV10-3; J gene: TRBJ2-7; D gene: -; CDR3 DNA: TGTGCCATCAGTGAAGCAGGGATTAGTTACGAGCAGTACTTC; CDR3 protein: CAISEAGISYEQYF
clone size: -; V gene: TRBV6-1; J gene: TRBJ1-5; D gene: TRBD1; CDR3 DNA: TGTGCCAGCAGTGAGGCGAGACAGGGTGTACGTCAGCCCCAGCATTTT; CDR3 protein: CASSEARQGVRQPQHF
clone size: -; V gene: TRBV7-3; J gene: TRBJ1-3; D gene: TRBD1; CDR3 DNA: TGTGCCAGCAGCCCTCAGGGGGGCGCTGGAAACACCATATATTTT; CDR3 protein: CASSPQGGAGNTIYF
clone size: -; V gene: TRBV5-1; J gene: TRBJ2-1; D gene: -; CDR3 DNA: TGCGCCAGCAGCGTGCGCTACAATGAGCAGTTCTTC; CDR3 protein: CASSVRYNEQFF
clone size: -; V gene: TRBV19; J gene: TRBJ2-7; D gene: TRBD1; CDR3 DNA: TGTGCCAGTAGTCCAACAGGCCAGGACAGGGGGCTTCTAGCGGGCGACCGGGAGCAGTACTTC; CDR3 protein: CASSPTGQDRGLLAGDREQYF
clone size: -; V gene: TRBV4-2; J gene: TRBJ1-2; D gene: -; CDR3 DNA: TGTGCCAGCAGCCAAGAAGTAAGGGAATCGGGAGGCTACACCTTC; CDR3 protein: CASSQEVRESGGYTF
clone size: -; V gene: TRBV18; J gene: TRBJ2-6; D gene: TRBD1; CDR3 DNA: TGTGCCAGCTCGCCGGACAGGGCTAGCTCTGGGGCCAACGTCCTGACTTTC; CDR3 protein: CASSPDRASSGANVLTF
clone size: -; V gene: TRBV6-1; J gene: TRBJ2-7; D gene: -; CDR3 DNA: TGTGCCAGCAGTGACGGGGCCTACGAGCAGTACTTC; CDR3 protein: CASSDGAYEQYF
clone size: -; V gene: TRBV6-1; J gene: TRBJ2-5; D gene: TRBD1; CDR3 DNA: TGTGCCAGCAGTGAACACAGGGGGCCCTCTGGGGCCCAGTACTTC; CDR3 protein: CASSEHRGPSGAQYF
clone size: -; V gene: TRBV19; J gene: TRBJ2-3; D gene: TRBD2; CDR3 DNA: TGTGCCAGTAGTGAGCGGGGGAGCACAGATACGCAGTATTTT; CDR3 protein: CASSERGSTDTQYF
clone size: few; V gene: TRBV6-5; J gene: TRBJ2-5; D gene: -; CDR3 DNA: TGTGCCAGCAGCCCAGGAGGGGTTGAGACCCAGTACTTC; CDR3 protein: CASSPGGVETQYF
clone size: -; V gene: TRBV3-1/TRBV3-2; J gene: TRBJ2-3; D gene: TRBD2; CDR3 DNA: TGTGCCAGCAGCCTTGCGGGGGGATTCACAGATACGCAGTATTTT; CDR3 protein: CASSLAGGFTDTQYF
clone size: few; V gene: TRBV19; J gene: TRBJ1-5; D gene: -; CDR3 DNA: TGTGCCAGTAGTATCGGGGCTCCAATTACAGGGCCCCTCAATCAGCCCCAGCATTTT; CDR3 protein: CASSIGAPITGPLNQPQHF
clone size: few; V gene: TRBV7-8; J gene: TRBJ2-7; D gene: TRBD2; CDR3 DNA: TGTGCCAGCAGCCACCACAGAAGCGGGGACTCCTACGAGCAGTACTTC; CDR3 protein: CASSHHRSGDSYEQYF
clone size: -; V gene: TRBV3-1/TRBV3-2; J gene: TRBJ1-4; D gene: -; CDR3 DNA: TGTGCCAGCAGCATGACGGGGGGAAATGAAAAACTGTTTTTT; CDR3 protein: CASSMTGGNEKLFF
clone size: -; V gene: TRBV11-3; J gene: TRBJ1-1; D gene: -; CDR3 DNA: TGTGCCAGCAGTCCAAACAGGAGGGGAATGAACACTGAAGCTTTCTTT; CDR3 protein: CASSPNRRGMNTEAFF
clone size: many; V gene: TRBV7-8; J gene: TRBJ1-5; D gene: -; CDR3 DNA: TGTGCCAGCAGCCCGTCAAGGGGGAATTATCAGCCCCAGCATTTT; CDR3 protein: CASSPSRGNYQPQHF
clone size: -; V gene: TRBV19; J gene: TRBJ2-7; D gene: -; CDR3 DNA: TGTGCCAGTAGCTACGCCCTCACCGGGAACGAGCAGTACTTC; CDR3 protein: CASSYALTGNEQYF
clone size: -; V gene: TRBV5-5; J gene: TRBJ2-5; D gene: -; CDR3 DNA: TGTGCCAGCAGCTCGAGCGGGGAGACCCAGTACTTC; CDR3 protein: CASSSSGETQYF
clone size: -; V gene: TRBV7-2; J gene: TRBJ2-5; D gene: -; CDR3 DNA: TGTGCCAGCAGCTCAACAGGGGAGACCCAGTACTTC; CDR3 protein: CASSSTGETQYF
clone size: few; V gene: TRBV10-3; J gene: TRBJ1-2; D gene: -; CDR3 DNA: TGTGCCATCAGTGGGCAGGGCCGGGGCTACACCTTC; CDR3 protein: CAISGQGRGYTF
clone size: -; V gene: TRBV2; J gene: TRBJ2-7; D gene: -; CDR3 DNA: TGTGCCTCCACATCGCGGGACTCCTACGAGCAGTACTTC; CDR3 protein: CASTSRDSYEQYF
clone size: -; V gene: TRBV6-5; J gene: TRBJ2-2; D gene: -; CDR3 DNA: TGTGCCAGCAGTTACAAGTGGGCGTCCGGGGAGCTGTTTTTT; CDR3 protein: CASSYKWASGELFF
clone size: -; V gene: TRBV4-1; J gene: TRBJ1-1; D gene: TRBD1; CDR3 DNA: TGCGCCAGCAGCCCAAATAGGGACAGTGGACAAGCTTTCTTT; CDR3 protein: CASSPNRDSGQAFF
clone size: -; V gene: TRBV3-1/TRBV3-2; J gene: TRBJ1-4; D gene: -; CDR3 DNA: TGTGCCAGCAGCCTTGTTGGGCAGGATAATGAAAAACTGTTTTTT; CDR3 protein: CASSLVGQDNEKLFF
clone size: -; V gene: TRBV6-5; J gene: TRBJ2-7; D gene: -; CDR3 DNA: TGTGCCAGCACTCCTCGGTCGGGATCGCAGTACTTC; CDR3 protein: CASTPRSGSQYF
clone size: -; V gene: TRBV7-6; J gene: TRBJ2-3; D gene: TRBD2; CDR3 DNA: TGTGCCAGCAGCTTAGCGTCTAGCGGGGGGGCCTTGGATACGCAGTATTTT; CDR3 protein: CASSLASSGGALDTQYF
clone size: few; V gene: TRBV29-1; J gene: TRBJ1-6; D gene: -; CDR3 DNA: TGCAGCGTTGCCCAGGGAGGGGATTCACCCCTCCACTTT; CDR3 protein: CSVAQGGDSPLHF
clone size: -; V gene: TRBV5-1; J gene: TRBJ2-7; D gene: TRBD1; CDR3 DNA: TGCGCCAGCAGCTTGGGCCTACCACCGGGACAGGGAATCAGCTACGAGCAGTACTTC; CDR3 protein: CASSLGLPPGQGISYEQYF
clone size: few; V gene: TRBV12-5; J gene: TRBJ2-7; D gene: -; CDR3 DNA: TGTGCTAGTGGTCTCCCCCGTAGACTAGGTTTACCCTACGAGCAGTACTTC; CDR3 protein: CASGLPRRLGLPYEQYF
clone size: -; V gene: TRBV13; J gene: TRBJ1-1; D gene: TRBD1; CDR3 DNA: TGTGCCAGCAGCTCAGAGGACAGGGGGCAGCACACTGAAGCTTTCTTT; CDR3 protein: CASSSEDRGQHTEAFF
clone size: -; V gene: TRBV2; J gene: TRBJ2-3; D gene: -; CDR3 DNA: TGTGCCAGCAGTGACCTACAGTGGTCCACAGATACGCAGTATTTT; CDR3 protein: CASSDLQWSTDTQYF
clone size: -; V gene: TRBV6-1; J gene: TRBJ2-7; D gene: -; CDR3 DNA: TGTGCCAGCAGTGAAATCGGACAGCCTACCTACGAGCAGTACTTC; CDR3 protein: CASSEIGQPTYEQYF
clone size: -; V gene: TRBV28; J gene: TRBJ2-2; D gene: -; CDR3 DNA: TGTGCCAGCAGTGAACAGGGTATTGCGAACACCGGGGAGCTGTTTTTT; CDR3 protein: CASSEQGIANTGELFF
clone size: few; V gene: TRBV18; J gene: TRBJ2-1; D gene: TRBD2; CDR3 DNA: TGTGCCAGCTCACCGTTCTACCTCCGGGAGGGGTCCTACAATGAGCAGTTCTTC; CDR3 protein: CASSPFYLREGSYNEQFF
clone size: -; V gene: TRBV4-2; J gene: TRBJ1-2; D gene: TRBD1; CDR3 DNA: TGTGCCAGCAGCCAAGCCGGGACAGGTTACTATGGCTACACCTTC; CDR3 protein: CASSQAGTGYYGYTF